A selection of T cell receptor beta chains follows, all from one sample in a study of blood T cell repertoires in COVID-19. Profiling relied on immunoSEQ multiplex PCR, and the TCRdb table lists in-frame clones only, not all of them. The sample has 250,000 to 350,000 clones, around 85% seen once. Sequencing was done on a sample of peripheral blood. The receptor set was obtained from a human donor with COVID-19, enrolled during active disease. The donor label of this sample is uncertain. Each CDR3 is given without its conserved first and last residue. Each record gives: J gene, V gene, D gene, CDR3 protein. D genes are given only for firm matches.

J gene: TRBJ1-2; V gene: TRBV12-3/TRBV12-4; D gene: NA; CDR3 protein: ASSFGGDYGYT
J gene: TRBJ1-1; V gene: TRBV18; D gene: NA; CDR3 protein: ASLVGGNTEAF
J gene: TRBJ2-1; V gene: TRBV3-1/TRBV3-2; D gene: TRBD1; CDR3 protein: ASSLGQADYNEQF
J gene: TRBJ1-2; V gene: TRBV28; D gene: NA; CDR3 protein: ASSLTGRPGGYT
J gene: TRBJ1-5; V gene: TRBV19; D gene: TRBD1; CDR3 protein: ASMGRGTGGTIQPQH
J gene: TRBJ1-5; V gene: TRBV7-2; D gene: TRBD1; CDR3 protein: ASSFTGDSNQPQH
J gene: TRBJ1-4; V gene: TRBV12-5; D gene: NA; CDR3 protein: ASALGIQGNEKLF
J gene: TRBJ2-1; V gene: TRBV5-1; D gene: TRBD1; CDR3 protein: ASSLGTGGNEQF
J gene: TRBJ2-1; V gene: TRBV7-3; D gene: TRBD2; CDR3 protein: ASSLTSGSWDEQF
J gene: TRBJ2-3; V gene: TRBV19; D gene: NA; CDR3 protein: ASSLGSRGYDTQY
J gene: TRBJ1-6; V gene: TRBV6-5; D gene: NA; CDR3 protein: ASSYTRVGSPLH
J gene: TRBJ1-4; V gene: TRBV29-1; D gene: NA; CDR3 protein: SGAIGQGPNEKLF
J gene: TRBJ1-5; V gene: TRBV19; D gene: TRBD1; CDR3 protein: ASIKGQGRNQPQH
J gene: TRBJ2-3; V gene: TRBV5-8; D gene: TRBD1; CDR3 protein: ASSPDRATDTQY